The source of this T cell receptor beta chain is a study of neurological immune-mediated disorders. Ten or more counts support this clonotype. Time point here: technical triplicate 1. MiXCR was run by TCRdb on the 5' RACE reads, yielding one entry per CDR3 protein. The sample contains some 38,000 distinct CDR3 sequences, 11% of which appear only once. With 1 base clipped from V and 4 bases from J, the junction kept 7 bases outside the gene matches. Germline CDR1 DFQATT, CDR2 SNEGSKA (reference sequence). CDR3 size: 15 residues. The rearrangement links TRBV20-1 to TRBJ2-1; 7 bases match TRBD1. This receptor was identified in a man in his 60s with HTLV-1-associated myelopathy (HAM/TSP). The sample consisted of PBMCs. CDR3 sequence: CSARGGTVNYNEQFF. DNA for the CDR3: TGCAGTGCTAGAGGTGGGACAGTGAATTACAATGAGCAGTTCTTC.